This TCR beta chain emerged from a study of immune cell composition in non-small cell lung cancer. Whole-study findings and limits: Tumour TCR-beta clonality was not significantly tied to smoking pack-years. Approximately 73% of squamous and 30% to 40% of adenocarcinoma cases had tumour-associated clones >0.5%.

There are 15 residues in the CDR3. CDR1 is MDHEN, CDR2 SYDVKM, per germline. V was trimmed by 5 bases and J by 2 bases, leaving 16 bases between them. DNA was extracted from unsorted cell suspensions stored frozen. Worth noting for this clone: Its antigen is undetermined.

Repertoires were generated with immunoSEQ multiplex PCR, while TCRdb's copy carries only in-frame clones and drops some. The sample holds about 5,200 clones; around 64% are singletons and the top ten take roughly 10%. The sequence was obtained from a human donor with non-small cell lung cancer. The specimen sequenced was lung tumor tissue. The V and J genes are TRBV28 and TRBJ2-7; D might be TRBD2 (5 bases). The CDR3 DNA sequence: TGTGCCAGCAGTCAGAACTTGGGGAGTCCCTACGAGCAGTACTTC. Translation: CASSQNLGSPYEQYF.